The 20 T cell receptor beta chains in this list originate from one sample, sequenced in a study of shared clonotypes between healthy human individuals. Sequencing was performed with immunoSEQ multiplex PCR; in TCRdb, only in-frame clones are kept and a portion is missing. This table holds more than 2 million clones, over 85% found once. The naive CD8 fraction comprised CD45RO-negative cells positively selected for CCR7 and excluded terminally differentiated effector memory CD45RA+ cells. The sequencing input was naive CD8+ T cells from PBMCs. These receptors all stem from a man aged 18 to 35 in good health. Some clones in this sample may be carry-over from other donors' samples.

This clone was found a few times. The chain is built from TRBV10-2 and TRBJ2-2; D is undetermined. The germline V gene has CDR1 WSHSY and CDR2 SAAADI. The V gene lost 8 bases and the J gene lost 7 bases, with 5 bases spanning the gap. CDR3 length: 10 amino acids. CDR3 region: CASRNGELFF. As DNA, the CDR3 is TGCGCCAGCCGGAACGGGGAGCTGTTTTTT.

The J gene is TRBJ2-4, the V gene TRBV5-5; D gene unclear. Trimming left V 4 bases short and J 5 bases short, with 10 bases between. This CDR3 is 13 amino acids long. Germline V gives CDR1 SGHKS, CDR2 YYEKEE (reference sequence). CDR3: CASSQQEENIQYF. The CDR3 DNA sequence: TGTGCCAGCAGCCAGCAGGAAGAAAACATTCAGTACTTC.

The CDR3 DNA reads TGTGCCACCAGCAGGCCAAAAGGGGATCGTGAAAAACTGTTTTTT. Its translation is CATSRPKGDREKLFF. This chain connects TRBV15 to TRBJ1-4; perhaps TRBD1 as D (5 bases). The CDR3 runs 15 residues. V dropped 3 bases and J dropped 7 bases, with 15 bases sitting between them. Germline V lookup: CDR1 LNHNV, CDR2 YYDKDF (reference sequence).

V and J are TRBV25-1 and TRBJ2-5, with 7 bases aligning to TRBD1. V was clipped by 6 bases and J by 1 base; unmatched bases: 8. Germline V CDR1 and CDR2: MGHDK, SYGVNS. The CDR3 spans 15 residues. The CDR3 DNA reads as TGTGCCAGCAGCTATCCCCGGGACAGCCAAGAGACCCAGTACTTC. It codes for CASSYPRDSQETQYF. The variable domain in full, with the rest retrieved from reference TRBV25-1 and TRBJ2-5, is EADIYQTPRYLVIGTGKKITLECSQTMGHDKMYWYQQDPGMELHLIHYSYGVNSTEKGDLSSESTVSRIRTEHFPLTLESARPSHTSQYLCASSYPRDSQETQYFGPGTRLLVL.

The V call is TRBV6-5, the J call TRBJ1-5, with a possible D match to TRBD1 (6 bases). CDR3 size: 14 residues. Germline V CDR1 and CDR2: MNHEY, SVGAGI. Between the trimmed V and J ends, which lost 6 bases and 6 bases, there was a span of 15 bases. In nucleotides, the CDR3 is TGTGCCAGCAGAGAAAGGGGGTTCCTTCAGCCCCAGCATTTT. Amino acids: CASRERGFLQPQHF.

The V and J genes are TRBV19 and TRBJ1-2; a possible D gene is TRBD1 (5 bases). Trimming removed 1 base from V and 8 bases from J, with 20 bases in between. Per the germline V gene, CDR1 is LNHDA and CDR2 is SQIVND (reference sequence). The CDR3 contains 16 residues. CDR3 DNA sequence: TGTGCCAGTAGTATAGGGGACGAACCCAAGCTTTGGGGCTACACCTTC. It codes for CASSIGDEPKLWGYTF.

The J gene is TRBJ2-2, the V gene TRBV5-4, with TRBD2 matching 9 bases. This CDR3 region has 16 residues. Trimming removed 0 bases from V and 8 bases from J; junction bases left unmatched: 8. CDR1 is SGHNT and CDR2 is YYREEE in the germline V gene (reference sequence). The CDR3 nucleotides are TGTGCCAGCAGCTTGGAGGCGGGAGGGCCGACTGGGGAGCTGTTTTTT. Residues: CASSLEAGGPTGELFF.

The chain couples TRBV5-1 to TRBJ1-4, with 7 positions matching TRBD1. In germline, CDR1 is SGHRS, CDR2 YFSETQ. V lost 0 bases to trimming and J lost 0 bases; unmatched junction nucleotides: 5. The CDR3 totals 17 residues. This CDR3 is CASSLGDRPATNEKLFF. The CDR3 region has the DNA TGCGCCAGCAGCTTGGGGGACAGACCTGCAACTAATGAAAAACTGTTTTTT.

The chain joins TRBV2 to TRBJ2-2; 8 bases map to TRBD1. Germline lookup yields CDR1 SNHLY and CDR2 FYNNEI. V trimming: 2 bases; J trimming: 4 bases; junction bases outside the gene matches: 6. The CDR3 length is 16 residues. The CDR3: CASSEIDRGGTGELFF. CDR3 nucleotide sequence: TGTGCCAGCAGTGAAATTGACAGGGGCGGCACCGGGGAGCTGTTTTTT.

CDR3 region: CASSVSTLSPSGNQETQYF. The CDR3 DNA reads as TGTGCCAGCAGTGTTTCGACACTTTCACCCTCGGGGAACCAAGAGACCCAGTACTTC. V gene TRBV2 combines with J gene TRBJ2-5; TRBD2 is a possible D gene (5 bases). CDR1 and CDR2 from the germline V gene are SNHLY and FYNNEI. The length of the CDR3 is 19 residues. V lost 4 bases to trimming and J lost 0 bases, with 24 bases between them.

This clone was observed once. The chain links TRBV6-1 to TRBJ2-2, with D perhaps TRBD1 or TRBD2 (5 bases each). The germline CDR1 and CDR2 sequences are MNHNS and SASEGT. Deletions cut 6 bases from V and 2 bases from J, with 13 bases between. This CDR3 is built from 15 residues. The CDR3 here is CASRGTFGNTGELFF. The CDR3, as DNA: TGTGCCAGCAGAGGGACGTTTGGCAACACCGGGGAGCTGTTTTTT.

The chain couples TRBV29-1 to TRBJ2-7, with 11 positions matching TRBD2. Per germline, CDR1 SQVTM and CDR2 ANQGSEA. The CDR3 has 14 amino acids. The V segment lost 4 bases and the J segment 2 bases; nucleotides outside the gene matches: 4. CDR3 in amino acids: CSVVISGRAYEQYF. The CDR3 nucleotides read TGCAGCGTTGTTATTAGCGGGAGGGCCTACGAGCAGTACTTC.

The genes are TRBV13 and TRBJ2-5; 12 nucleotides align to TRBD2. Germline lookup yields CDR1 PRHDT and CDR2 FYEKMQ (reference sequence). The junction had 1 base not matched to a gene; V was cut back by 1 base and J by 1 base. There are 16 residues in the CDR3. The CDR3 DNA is TGTGCCAGCAGCTTAGAGGGACTAGCGGGCCAAGAGACCCAGTACTTC. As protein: CASSLEGLAGQETQYF.

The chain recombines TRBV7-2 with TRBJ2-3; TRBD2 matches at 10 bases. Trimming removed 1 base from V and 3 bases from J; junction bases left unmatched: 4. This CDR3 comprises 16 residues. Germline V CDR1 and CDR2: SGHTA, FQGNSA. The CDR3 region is CASSLVGLAETDTQYF. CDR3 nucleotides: TGTGCCAGCAGCTTAGTCGGACTAGCGGAGACAGATACGCAGTATTTT.

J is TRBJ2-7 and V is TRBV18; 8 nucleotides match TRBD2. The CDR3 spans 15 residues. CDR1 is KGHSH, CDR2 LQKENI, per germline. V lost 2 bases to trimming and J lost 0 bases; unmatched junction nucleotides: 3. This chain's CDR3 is CASSPAGTSSYEQYF. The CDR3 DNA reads TGTGCCAGCTCACCAGCCGGGACTAGCTCCTACGAGCAGTACTTC.

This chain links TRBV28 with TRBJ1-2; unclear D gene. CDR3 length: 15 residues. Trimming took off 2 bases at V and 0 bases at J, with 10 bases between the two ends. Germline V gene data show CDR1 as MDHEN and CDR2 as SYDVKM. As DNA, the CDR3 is TGTGCCAGCAGTTTAATGGCAGGATCTAACTATGGCTACACCTTC. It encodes CASSLMAGSNYGYTF.

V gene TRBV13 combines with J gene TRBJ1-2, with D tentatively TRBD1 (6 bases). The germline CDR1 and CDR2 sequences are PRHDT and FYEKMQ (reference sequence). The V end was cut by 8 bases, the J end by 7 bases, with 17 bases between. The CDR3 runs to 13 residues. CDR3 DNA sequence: TGTGCCAGCCCCCTTAACAGGGAGGGTGGCTACACCTTC. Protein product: CASPLNREGGYTF.

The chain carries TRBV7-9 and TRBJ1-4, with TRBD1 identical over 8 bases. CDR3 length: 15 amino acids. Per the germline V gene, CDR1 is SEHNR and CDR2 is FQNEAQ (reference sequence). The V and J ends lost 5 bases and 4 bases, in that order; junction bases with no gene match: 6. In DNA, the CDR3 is TGTGCCAGCAGCGACGACAGGGGATTTAATGAAAAACTGTTTTTT. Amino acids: CASSDDRGFNEKLFF.

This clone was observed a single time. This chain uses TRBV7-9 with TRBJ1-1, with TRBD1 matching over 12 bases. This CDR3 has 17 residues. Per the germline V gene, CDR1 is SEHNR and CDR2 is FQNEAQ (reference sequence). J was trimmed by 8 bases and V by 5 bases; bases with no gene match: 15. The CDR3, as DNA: TGTGCCAGCAGCCCGCTTTCGTTCGGGACAGGGGGCCGGGAAGCTTTCTTT. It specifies CASSPLSFGTGGREAFF.

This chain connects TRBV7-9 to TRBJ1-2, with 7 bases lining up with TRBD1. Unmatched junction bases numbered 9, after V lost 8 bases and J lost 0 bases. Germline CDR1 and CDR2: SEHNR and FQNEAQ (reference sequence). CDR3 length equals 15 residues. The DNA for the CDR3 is TGTGCCAGCTCTTCCGCAGGGGGAGCTAACTATGGCTACACCTTC. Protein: CASSSAGGANYGYTF.